This T cell receptor (beta chain) was documented in a study of CXCR3-negative and CXCR3-positive naive CD8 T cells. The sorter processed each CD8+ T cell subset in triplicate at roughly 300,000 cells apiece. Notes on the study in general: Much lower diversity was found in memory CD8+ cells, while both naive subsets had comparably high diversity. Naive cells with CXCR3 showed TRB CDR3s that were more hydrophobic than those in CXCR3-negative naive cells. From TRB CDR3 properties, TCR strength was inferred; surface CD5 did not differ between naive subsets.

This CDR3 comprises 14 residues. The germline V gene encodes CDR1 MGHRA and CDR2 YSYEKL. It was by 5' RACE with UMI labels that the TRB cDNA libraries were prepared. TCRdb reworked the 5' RACE reads into one entry per CDR3 protein, no DNA. The sample yields over 70,000 distinct CDR3 sequences, of which the top ten take up 1.1%. Considering frequency, this clonotype is medium-sized (0.01 to 0.1%). The antigen remains unidentified. The genes are TRBV4-1 and TRBJ2-1; the TCRdb D gene call, TRBD1, has no DNA to confirm it. The sequence came from a human donor in good health. Some clones in this sample may be carry-over from other donors' samples. The sequenced sample was naive CXCR3- CD8+ T cells from blood. Subset here: CD45RO-CCR7+CD27+CD95- naive CD8+ T cells lacking CXCR3 (TNR3-). CDR3: CASSQAGGGNEQFF.